The 21 T cell receptor beta chains in this list originate from one sample, sequenced in a study of identical twins (dated by TCRdb to about 2016). Receptor amplification or capture employed 5' RACE. Data came from an Illumina HiSeq 2000. TCRdb reran the public reads through fastp at Q25 and MiXCR, keeping productive beta chains. Entries that share a CDR3 protein sequence are merged under the most common genes and DNA. This sample lists hundreds of thousands of distinct CDR3 sequences; roughly 6.2% were detected once. Approximately 1.6% of the sample comes from the top ten. The sequenced sample was naive T cells sorted from blood. The cell subset or site label, as the study defines it: cells isolated with a human naive T-cell isolation kit. The receptor set was obtained from a man between 18 and 29 years old in good health.

The V call is TRBV25-1, the J call TRBJ2-5, with unresolved D. Per germline, CDR1 MGHDK and CDR2 SYGVNS. V lost 7 bases and J lost 5, with 5 bases in between. The CDR3 is 10 amino acids. The CDR3 nucleotides read TGTGCCAGCATCGTGGAGACCCAGTACTTC. Its translation: CASIVETQYF.

This clonotype was counted many times. The chain recombines TRBV29-1 with TRBJ1-1; TRBD1 agrees at 8 bases. V lost 7 bases, J lost 9 bases, and 7 bases stayed unmatched. The CDR3 is 11 amino acids. The germline CDR1 and CDR2 sequences are SQVTM and ANQGSEA. Written as DNA, the CDR3 is TGCAGCGGAGGACGGACAGGGCAAGCTTTCTTT. Its protein product is CSGGRTGQAFF. Variable domain in full (rest from reference TRBV29-1 and TRBJ1-1): SAVISQKPSRDICQRGTSLTIQCQVDSQVTMMFWYRQQPGQSLTLIATANQGSEATYESGFVIDKFPISRPNLTFSTLTVSNMSPEDSSIYLCSGGRTGQAFFGQGTRLTVV.

This clonotype was found many times. The CDR3 nucleotides read TGCAGCGTTGAAGGCAGGTGGAAGACTGAAGCTTTCTTT. Translated, it gives CSVEGRWKTEAFF. The V and J genes are TRBV29-1 and TRBJ1-1; D unresolved. V gave up 1 base and J gave up 5 bases, with 11 bases separating them. CDR3 size: 13 residues. CDR1 is SQVTM and CDR2 is ANQGSEA in the germline V gene. The full variable domain, with the rest looked up from reference TRBV29-1 and TRBJ1-1, is SAVISQKPSRDICQRGTSLTIQCQVDSQVTMMFWYRQQPGQSLTLIATANQGSEATYESGFVIDKFPISRPNLTFSTLTVSNMSPEDSSIYLCSVEGRWKTEAFFGQGTRLTVV.

In its sample, this clonotype was seen many times. This CDR3 is CASSLGGSEQYV. The CDR3 nucleotides read TGTGCCAGCAGCTTAGGTGGGAGTGAGCAGTACGTC. The genes are TRBV12-3 or TRBV12-4 and TRBJ2-7; D is perhaps TRBD2 (5 bases). The CDR3 totals 12 residues.

Many counts were recorded for this clonotype. V is TRBV12-3 or TRBV12-4 and J is TRBJ1-2, with D perhaps TRBD1 (5 bases). The ends were cut back, 8 bases at V and 8 bases at J, with 15 bases in the middle. This CDR3 region has 12 residues. The CDR3 reads CASLYQGGGYTF. The DNA for the CDR3 is TGTGCCAGCCTTTATCAGGGCGGCGGCTACACCTTC.

This clonotype was seen only a few times. J is TRBJ2-3 and V is TRBV20-1; tentative D call: TRBD2 (6 bases). Germline V lookup: CDR1 DFQATT, CDR2 SNEGSKA (reference sequence). There are 13 residues in the CDR3. V was pared by 5 bases and J by 6 bases, with 15 bases between. CDR3 protein: CSASSGGADTQYF. DNA for the CDR3: TGCAGTGCTTCCTCCGGGGGAGCGGATACGCAGTATTTT.

In this sample, this clonotype turned up many times. The chain has TRBV5-5 and TRBJ1-1; no reliable D call. The CDR3 sequence is 16 residues long. Trimming stripped 3 bases from V and 1 base from J, with 16 bases between. Germline V gene sequence: CDR1 SGHKS, CDR2 YYEKEE (reference sequence). CDR3 coding DNA: TGTGCCAGCAGCTACGTTATGGTCGGCCGGAACACTGAAGCTTTCTTT. Amino acid sequence: CASSYVMVGRNTEAFF.

In this sample, this clonotype turned up many times. The CDR3 bases are TGTGCCAGCAGCCGACGACCCTACGAGCAGTACTTC. It encodes CASSRRPYEQYF. The gene calls are TRBV11-1 and TRBJ2-7; D is unclear. The CDR3 is 12 amino acids. Trimming removed 5 bases from V and 2 bases from J, with 7 bases in between. Germline CDR1 reads SGHAT; CDR2 reads FQDESV (reference sequence).

In its sample, this clonotype was seen a few times. This chain uses TRBV14 with TRBJ2-7; 10 bases line up with TRBD1. The CDR3 loop spans 15 amino acids. The germline gives CDR1 SGHDN, CDR2 FVKESK. After removal of 2 bases from V and 6 bases from J, the junction contained 7 bases not matched to a gene. The CDR3 region has the DNA TGTGCCAGCAGCCAACTACGGGACAGGGGTCCCGAGCAGTACTTC. Protein sequence: CASSQLRDRGPEQYF. Full variable domain (rest looked up from reference TRBV14 and TRBJ2-7): EAGVTQFPSHSVIEKGQTVTLRCDPISGHDNLYWYRRVMGKEIKFLLHFVKESKQDESGMPNNRFLAERTGGTYSTLKVQPAELEDSGVYFCASSQLRDRGPEQYFGPGTRLTVT.

The rearrangement uses TRBV12-3 or TRBV12-4 and TRBJ2-7; the D gene is possibly TRBD1 (5 bases). V dropped 6 bases and J dropped 2 bases, with 14 bases sitting between them. This CDR3 contains 14 residues. The CDR3 sequence: CASSRTSFAYEQYF. The CDR3 DNA reads TGTGCCAGCAGCAGGACAAGCTTCGCCTACGAGCAGTACTTC.

The chain employs TRBV5-1 and TRBJ1-4, with TRBD1 matching 7 bases. In germline, CDR1 is SGHRS, CDR2 YFSETQ. CDR3 length: 13 residues. V dropped 4 bases and J dropped 8; count of bases not matched to a gene: 5. The DNA for the CDR3 is TGCGCCAGCAGCCTGGGACAGTCAGAAAAACTGTTTTTT. Translated, it gives CASSLGQSEKLFF.

In this sample, this clonotype turned up many times. The gene calls are TRBV20-1 and TRBJ2-7; D uncertain. Germline V gene sequence: CDR1 DFQATT, CDR2 SNEGSKA (reference sequence). V lost 0 bases to trimming and J lost 11 bases, with 11 bases between them. The CDR3 loop spans 11 amino acids. The CDR3 sequence: CSARDAQEKYF. In DNA, the CDR3 is TGCAGTGCTAGAGATGCCCAGGAGAAGTACTTC.

This clonotype was observed at least ten times. V gene TRBV5-1 combines with J gene TRBJ2-1; unclear D gene. Germline CDR1 reads SGHRS; CDR2 reads YFSETQ. Trimming stripped 0 bases from V and 9 bases from J, with 10 bases between. CDR3 size: 13 residues. The CDR3 reads CASSLEVIGEQFF. DNA for the CDR3: TGCGCCAGCAGCTTGGAAGTAATTGGTGAGCAGTTCTTC.

This clonotype has a handful of counts. Here the CDR3 reads CASSPDRGNIDEQFF. The CDR3 DNA follows: TGTGCCAGCAGCCCAGACAGGGGAAATATCGATGAGCAGTTCTTC. The V gene is TRBV7-7, the J gene TRBJ2-1; 8 bases fit TRBD1. Germline trimming cut 5 bases from V and 8 bases from J; bases unmatched to any gene: 11. Germline V CDR1 and CDR2: SSHAT, FNYEAQ (reference sequence). This CDR3 comprises 15 residues.

The chain couples TRBV12-3 or TRBV12-4 to TRBJ2-1, with 7 bases identical to TRBD1. CDR3 size: 13 residues. The J segment lost 8 bases and the V segment lost 5 bases, leaving 6 bases of the junction unmatched. Here the CDR3 reads CASSPYTGDEQFF. In DNA, the CDR3 is TGTGCCAGCAGTCCATACACAGGGGATGAGCAGTTCTTC.

This clonotype occurred many times. The chain couples TRBV5-6 to TRBJ2-1, with 8 bases matching TRBD2. Trimming removed 4 bases from V and 8 bases from J; junction bases left unmatched: 14. This CDR3 is built from 16 residues. Germline-derived CDR1 and CDR2 are SGHDT and YYEEEE. As DNA, the CDR3 is TGTGCCAGCAGCGAGGTAGGAGCGGGAGATATCTATGAGCAGTTCTTC. It translates to CASSEVGAGDIYEQFF.

This clonotype was counted between two and nine times. This chain links TRBV20-1 with TRBJ2-7; TRBD2 matches 7 bases. The CDR3 extends over 12 amino acids. Germline-derived CDR1 and CDR2 are DFQATT and SNEGSKA (reference sequence). The V gene end was trimmed by 6 bases and the J gene end by 5 bases; junction bases not matched to a gene: 7. CDR3 amino acids: CSATGGVHEQYF. CDR3 in DNA: TGCAGTGCCACGGGAGGCGTGCACGAGCAGTACTTC.

This clonotype occurred many times. CDR3 bases: TGTGCCAGCAGTTTATCTGGCATCCCTGGAAACACCATATATTTT. Its protein is CASSLSGIPGNTIYF. The chain couples TRBV27 to TRBJ1-3, with no clear D. This CDR3 comprises 15 residues. CDR1 is MNHEY and CDR2 is SMNVEV in the germline V gene (reference sequence). V was shortened by 0 bases and J by 2 bases, with 8 bases between the two germline ends.

This clonotype was recorded many times. J is TRBJ1-1 and V is TRBV11-2; tentative D call: TRBD1 (6 bases). V shed 4 bases and J shed 0 bases, with 18 bases lying between them. This CDR3 spans 17 amino acids. The germline gives CDR1 SGHAT, CDR2 FQNNGV. The CDR3, as DNA: TGTGCCAGCAGCTCTAGAACGGTTGGACAGATGAACACTGAAGCTTTCTTT. It is translated as CASSSRTVGQMNTEAFF.

This clonotype has at least ten counts. The CDR3 DNA reads as TGCAGTGTTTATTGGAATGGCTACACCTTC. Its protein product is CSVYWNGYTF. The chain recombines TRBV20-1 with TRBJ1-2; D is unclear. The germline V gene has CDR1 DFQATT and CDR2 SNEGSKA (reference sequence). CDR3 size: 10 residues. Trimming took off 7 bases at V and 6 bases at J, with 9 bases between the two ends.

The gene calls are TRBV9 and TRBJ2-3, with TRBD2 identical over 12 bases. The V gene's germline CDR1 is SGDLS and CDR2 YYNGEE. Germline trimming cut 4 bases from V and 6 bases from J; bases unmatched to any gene: 9. There are 16 residues in the CDR3. CDR3 region: CASSPPGLAGSDTQYF. The DNA for the CDR3 is TGTGCCAGCAGCCCCCCCGGACTAGCGGGATCCGATACGCAGTATTTT.